Listed here are 3 T cell receptor beta chains from one sample, sequenced in a study of early T cells in non-severe SARS-CoV-2 infection (dated by TCRdb to about 2021). Receptor amplification or capture employed 5' RACE. The instrument given in TCRdb is NextSeq 500. TCRdb reprocessing: public reads trimmed at Q25 with fastp, clones called with MiXCR, in-frame beta chains kept. Under each unique CDR3 protein, matching rows form one entry showing the most common genes and DNA. For this sample there are some 66,000 distinct CDR3 sequences; roughly an eighth appear just once. 3.5% to 5.5% of the sample is in the top ten clones. Sequencing input: whole blood. Receptors originate from an adult who was a healthcare worker with PCR-confirmed SARS-CoV-2 infection or an uninfected control (not recorded which).

This clonotype was observed a few times. The chain carries TRBV7-2 and TRBJ1-2; D is uncertain. The ends were cut back, 3 bases at V and 4 bases at J, with 12 bases in the middle. The CDR3 covers 14 residues. Germline lookup yields CDR1 SGHTA and CDR2 FQGNSA. The CDR3 nucleotides are TGTGCCAGCAGCTTGACACAGTCTGTCTATGGCTACACCTTC. This codes for CASSLTQSVYGYTF.

This clonotype was observed a few times. V is TRBV12-5 and J is TRBJ2-1; maybe TRBD1 (7 bases). CDR1 is LGHNT and CDR2 is FRNRAP in the germline V gene. The germline V and J ends were trimmed by 3 bases and 3 bases, with 12 bases remaining between them. The CDR3 has 15 residues. The DNA for the CDR3 is TGTGCTAGTGGTTTAGCAGGGGGGTTCTACAATGAGCAGTTCTTC. Its translation is CASGLAGGFYNEQFF. Together with reference TRBV12-5 and TRBJ2-1, the CDR3 gives the full variable domain: DARVTQTPRHKVTEMGQEVTMRCQPILGHNTVFWYRQTMMQGLELLAYFRNRAPLDDSGMPKDRFSAEMPDATLATLKIQPSEPRDSAVYFCASGLAGGFYNEQFFGPGTRLTVL.

Many counts were recorded for this clonotype. The chain recombines TRBV5-5 with TRBJ1-1; the D gene is possibly TRBD1 (5 bases). The CDR3 consists of 16 residues. Germline V CDR1 and CDR2: SGHKS, YYEKEE (reference sequence). Trimming took off 1 base at V and 0 bases at J, with 13 bases between the two ends. The CDR3 DNA reads TGTGCCAGCAGCTTGAATGAGGGGCCTATGAACACTGAAGCTTTCTTT. This gives the protein CASSLNEGPMNTEAFF.